Listed here are 28 T cell receptor beta chains from one sample, sequenced in a study of OX40 agonist ivuxolimab in advanced cancers. TCRdb keeps only in-frame clones here, not all; method: immunoSEQ multiplex PCR. Here the sample spans 25,000 to 40,000 clones, around nine tenths being singletons. Material: CD4+ or CD8+ T cells sorted from blood, obtained in a trial of the OX40 agonist ivuxolimab. These receptors were taken from an adult with an advanced solid tumor such as melanoma, head and neck, liver or kidney cancer.

The sample holds one count of this clone. V is TRBV2 and J is TRBJ2-1, with no clear D. The ends were cut back, 2 bases at V and 2 bases at J, with 7 bases in the middle. The germline V gene has CDR1 SNHLY and CDR2 FYNNEI. The CDR3 is made up of 14 amino acids. The CDR3 is CASSESVAYNEQFF. In DNA form, the CDR3 reads TGTGCCAGCAGTGAAAGCGTCGCCTACAATGAGCAGTTCTTC.

The rearrangement joins TRBV11-1 to TRBJ1-2; TRBD1 might be the D (6 bases). V was clipped by 5 bases and J by 5 bases, with 18 bases between them. Germline V gives CDR1 SGHAT, CDR2 FQDESV (reference sequence). The CDR3 is 15 amino acids. The CDR3 nucleotides read TGTGCCAGCAGCCCGACAGGTGGGGGGCTATATGGCTACACCTTC. Translating gives CASSPTGGGLYGYTF.

The CDR3 sequence: CASSLGPEQYTGSNQPQHF. DNA for the CDR3: TGTGCCAGCAGCTTAGGGCCAGAACAGTACACGGGGAGCAATCAGCCCCAGCATTTT. J is TRBJ1-5 and V is TRBV11-2; D is undetermined. Trimming shortened V by 1 base and J by 1 base, and 20 bases separated the two germline ends. Germline V gene data show CDR1 as SGHAT and CDR2 as FQNNGV. This CDR3 is built from 19 residues.

The chain carries TRBV10-3 and TRBJ2-5, with 8 positions matching TRBD1. The trim removed 5 bases at V and 4 bases at J, leaving 12 bases unmatched. Germline CDR1 reads ENHRY; CDR2 reads SYGVKD. CDR3 length: 16 amino acids. This chain's CDR3 is CAISNGQGGLGETQYF. In DNA, the CDR3 is TGTGCCATCAGTAACGGACAGGGCGGGTTAGGAGAGACCCAGTACTTC.

V usage is TRBV4-1 and J usage is TRBJ1-2; 8 bases line up with TRBD1. The CDR3 contains 15 residues. The germline CDR1 and CDR2 sequences are MGHRA and YSYEKL. V shed 0 bases, J shed 7 bases, and the junction held 7 bases outside the gene matches. The CDR3: CASSQEGQVRGGYTF. The CDR3 DNA follows: TGCGCCAGCAGCCAAGAGGGACAGGTGCGGGGTGGCTACACCTTC.

This chain links TRBV5-4 with TRBJ2-7; the D gene could be TRBD1 or TRBD2 (5 bases each). Trimming shortened V by 2 bases and J by 0 bases, and 9 bases separated the two germline ends. This CDR3 has 14 residues. The germline V gene has CDR1 SGHNT and CDR2 YYREEE (reference sequence). CDR3 region: CASSFRDHSYEQYF. CDR3 DNA: TGTGCCAGCAGCTTCAGGGACCACTCCTACGAGCAGTACTTC.

J is TRBJ2-7 and V is TRBV27, with TRBD2 as a possible D gene (7 bases). The CDR3 has 14 amino acids. Germline CDR1 and CDR2: MNHEY and SMNVEV (reference sequence). V gave up 4 bases and J gave up 3 bases, with 13 bases separating them. The CDR3 DNA reads as TGTGCCAGCAGTTCCCTCGGGGGGCTCTACGAGCAGTACTTC. Its protein product is CASSSLGGLYEQYF.

The chain couples TRBV14 to TRBJ2-2; D is ambiguous. The V gene lost 6 bases and the J gene lost 7 bases, with 15 bases spanning the gap. This CDR3 is 14 amino acids long. Germline V CDR1 and CDR2: SGHDN, FVKESK. Written as DNA, the CDR3 is TGTGCCAGCAGTTACAACTTTCAAGGCGGGGAGCTGTTTTTT. This sequence encodes CASSYNFQGGELFF.

The chain carries TRBV29-1 and TRBJ1-2; D not certain. V lost 0 bases and J lost 4, with 15 bases in between. CDR3 length: 15 amino acids. Per germline, CDR1 SQVTM and CDR2 ANQGSEA. The CDR3 region has the DNA TGCAGCGTTGAAGATCTTCAAGGGCTGGCCTATGGCTACACCTTC. Translating gives CSVEDLQGLAYGYTF.

J is TRBJ2-1 and V is TRBV6-4, with D hard to call. V was shortened by 6 bases and J by 4 bases, with 13 bases between the two germline ends. CDR1 is MRHNA and CDR2 is SNTAGT in the germline V gene. The CDR3 has 14 amino acids. The CDR3 region is CASSRRIPYNEQFF. CDR3 coding DNA: TGTGCCAGCAGCCGTAGAATTCCTTACAATGAGCAGTTCTTC.

The V gene is TRBV10-1, the J gene TRBJ2-1, with D unclear. Trimming left V 0 bases short and J 2 bases short, with 5 bases between. Germline CDR1 is WNHNN and CDR2 is SYGVQD (reference sequence). CDR3 length: 14 residues. CDR3 region: CASSESGTYNEQFF. The CDR3 nucleotides read TGCGCCAGCAGTGAGTCGGGGACCTACAATGAGCAGTTCTTC.

V and J are TRBV7-9 and TRBJ2-7, with 8 positions matching TRBD1. The CDR3 has 16 amino acids. Germline lookup yields CDR1 SEHNR and CDR2 FQNEAQ (reference sequence). Germline trimming cut 0 bases from V and 2 bases from J; bases unmatched to any gene: 6. In DNA, the CDR3 is TGTGCCAGCAGCTTAGCGCCTCAGGGGGCAACCTACGAGCAGTACTTC. Its protein is CASSLAPQGATYEQYF. Combining the CDR3 with reference TRBV7-9 and TRBJ2-7 gives the whole variable domain DTGVSQNPRHKITKRGQNVTFRCDPISEHNRLYWYRQTLGQGPEFLTYFQNEAQLEKSRLLSDRFSAERPKGSFSTLEIQRTEQGDSAMYLCASSLAPQGATYEQYFGPGTRLTVT.

The chain's CDR3 is CASSLGTGGSYEQYF. The CDR3 DNA follows: TGTGCCAGCAGCTTAGGGACAGGGGGGTCCTACGAGCAGTACTTC. This chain uses TRBV11-2 with TRBJ2-7; 10 bases map to TRBD1. The CDR3 spans 15 residues. The V gene's germline CDR1 is SGHAT and CDR2 FQNNGV. J was trimmed by 1 base and V by 1 base; bases with no gene match: 1.

The V and J genes are TRBV19 and TRBJ2-5, with D possibly TRBD1 on 5 matching bases. This CDR3 spans 16 amino acids. V was cut by 5 bases and J by 0 bases, with 16 bases left in between. Germline V lookup: CDR1 LNHDA, CDR2 SQIVND (reference sequence). In DNA form, the CDR3 reads TGTGCCAGTAGTTCCCTCCAGGGATACCACCAAGAGACCCAGTACTTC. This translates into CASSSLQGYHQETQYF.

The chain combines TRBV7-3 with TRBJ1-1, with D maybe TRBD1 (6 bases). The CDR3 is made up of 12 amino acids. Germline loops: CDR1 SGHTA, CDR2 FQGTGA. V was pared by 10 bases and J by 4 bases, with 13 bases between. CDR3 coding DNA: TGTGCCACCGTAGGGGGTTTCACTGAAGCTTTCTTT. It specifies CATVGGFTEAFF.

This chain connects TRBV7-9 to TRBJ2-1, with TRBD2 matching 11 bases. V was pared by 5 bases and J by 5 bases, with 11 bases of the junction left unmatched. CDR1 and CDR2 (germline): SEHNR, FQNEAQ (reference sequence). There are 17 residues in the CDR3. The CDR3 sequence: CASSPRPGTSGDNEQFF. In nucleotides, the CDR3 is TGTGCCAGCAGCCCCCGGCCTGGGACTAGCGGTGACAATGAGCAGTTCTTC.

The genes are TRBV11-3 and TRBJ1-1, with a possible D match to TRBD1 (6 bases). The V end lost 6 bases, the J end lost 8 bases, and 16 bases lay between the germline ends. The CDR3 sequence is 13 residues long. Germline CDR1 SGHNT, CDR2 YENEEA. The CDR3 reads CASRGHARTEAFF. The CDR3 nucleotides are TGTGCCAGCAGGGGACACGCCCGCACCGAAGCTTTCTTT.

This rearrangement joins TRBV5-1 to TRBJ1-1; D gene uncertain. The CDR3 has 14 residues. V lost 0 bases to trimming and J lost 5 bases, with 11 bases between them. Germline CDR1 SGHRS, CDR2 YFSETQ. DNA of the CDR3: TGCGCCAGCAGCTTGGGTTGGGCCGGGACTGAAGCTTTCTTT. This codes for CASSLGWAGTEAFF.

This chain joins TRBV7-9 and TRBJ2-7, with a tentative D call TRBD1 (7 bases). Trimming stripped 4 bases from V and 2 bases from J, with 21 bases between. Germline V gene data show CDR1 as SEHNR and CDR2 as FQNEAQ (reference sequence). The length of the CDR3 is 17 residues. The CDR3 here is CASSSGTADQRAYEQYF. The CDR3 DNA sequence: TGTGCCAGCAGCTCCGGGACAGCCGATCAGCGGGCCTACGAGCAGTACTTC.

The V call is TRBV30, the J call TRBJ1-6; D not certain. Germline V gene lookup returns CDR1 GTSNPN and CDR2 SVGIG (reference sequence). The CDR3 runs 13 residues. Trimming left V 1 base short and J 8 bases short, with 9 bases between. The CDR3 region is CAWSGNEYSPLHF. In DNA, the CDR3 is TGTGCCTGGAGTGGGAACGAATATTCACCCCTCCACTTT.

This chain links TRBV5-1 with TRBJ2-1; no clear D. The CDR3 covers 13 residues. The germline V and J ends were trimmed by 2 bases and 7 bases, with 10 bases remaining between them. The germline CDR1 and CDR2 sequences are SGHRS and YFSETQ. DNA for the CDR3: TGCGCCAGCAGCTTCCGAGAGTCTAATGAGCAGTTCTTC. Amino acid sequence: CASSFRESNEQFF.

The CDR3: CASSEEVGGLNQPQHF. CDR3 DNA sequence: TGTGCCAGCAGTGAAGAAGTTGGGGGGCTAAATCAGCCCCAGCATTTT. The rearrangement uses TRBV2 and TRBJ1-5, with D perhaps matching TRBD1 (6 bases). Germline-derived CDR1 and CDR2 are SNHLY and FYNNEI. CDR3 size: 16 residues. With 1 base removed from V and 4 bases from J, the gap between germline ends came to 14 bases. Combining the CDR3 with reference TRBV2 and TRBJ1-5 gives the whole variable domain EPEVTQTPSHQVTQMGQEVILRCVPISNHLYFYWYRQILGQKVEFLVSFYNNEISEKSEIFDDQFSVERPDGSNFTLKIRSTKLEDSAMYFCASSEEVGGLNQPQHFGDGTRLSIL.

V and J are TRBV28 and TRBJ2-2; D gene ambiguous. Between the trimmed V and J ends, which lost 4 bases and 3 bases, there was a span of 9 bases. Germline V gives CDR1 MDHEN, CDR2 SYDVKM. The CDR3 consists of 14 residues. In DNA form, the CDR3 reads TGTGCCAGCAGTTCGGAGCAAGACACCGGGGAGCTGTTTTTT. The encoded protein is CASSSEQDTGELFF.

This chain links TRBV30 with TRBJ2-1; 7 nucleotides align to TRBD2. Per the germline V gene, CDR1 is GTSNPN and CDR2 is SVGIG (reference sequence). The CDR3 contains 13 residues. V gave up 6 bases and J gave up 2 bases; unmatched junction bases: 4. CDR3 nucleotide sequence: TGTGCCTGCCCCGGGAGGACCTACAATGAGCAGTTCTTC. The encoded protein is CACPGRTYNEQFF.

V usage is TRBV7-8 and J usage is TRBJ1-5; D perhaps matches TRBD1 (5 bases). This CDR3 is 14 amino acids long. Germline loops: CDR1 SGHVS, CDR2 FQNEAQ. V lost 8 bases to trimming and J lost 2 bases, with 13 bases between them. Here the CDR3 reads CASGLLGRNQPQHF. The CDR3 DNA follows: TGTGCCAGCGGATTGCTGGGGCGCAATCAGCCCCAGCATTTT. The full variable domain, in which reference TRBV7-8 and TRBJ1-5 provide the parts outside the CDR3, is GAGVSQSPRYKVAKRGQDVALRCDPISGHVSLFWYQQALGQGPEFLTYFQNEAQLDKSGLPSDRFFAERPEGSVSTLKIQRTQQEDSAVYLCASGLLGRNQPQHFGDGTRLSIL.

The gene calls are TRBV6-1 and TRBJ2-7; D ambiguous. This CDR3 has 15 amino acids. V was clipped by 4 bases and J by 4 bases, with 17 bases between them. The germline V gene has CDR1 MNHNS and CDR2 SASEGT. The CDR3 region is CASSAIHQVHYEQYF. DNA of the CDR3: TGTGCCAGCAGTGCGATACACCAGGTACATTACGAGCAGTACTTC.

V usage is TRBV6-1 and J usage is TRBJ1-5, with D possibly TRBD1 on 6 matching bases. The CDR3 extends over 15 amino acids. V was pared by 1 base and J by 10 bases, with 17 bases between. The germline V gene has CDR1 MNHNS and CDR2 SASEGT. The CDR3 region is CASSEVQGPRQPQHF. Here the CDR3 DNA reads TGTGCCAGCAGTGAAGTACAGGGACCCAGACAACCCCAGCATTTT.

This clone appeared once. The J gene is TRBJ2-1, the V gene TRBV7-9, with 13 bases identical to TRBD2. Germline CDR1 reads SEHNR; CDR2 reads FQNEAQ (reference sequence). V gave up 4 bases and J gave up 7 bases; unmatched junction bases: 4. This CDR3 spans 15 amino acids. The CDR3 loop is CASSSPGLAGNEQFF. The CDR3 region has the DNA TGTGCCAGCAGCTCCCCGGGACTAGCGGGGAATGAGCAGTTCTTC.